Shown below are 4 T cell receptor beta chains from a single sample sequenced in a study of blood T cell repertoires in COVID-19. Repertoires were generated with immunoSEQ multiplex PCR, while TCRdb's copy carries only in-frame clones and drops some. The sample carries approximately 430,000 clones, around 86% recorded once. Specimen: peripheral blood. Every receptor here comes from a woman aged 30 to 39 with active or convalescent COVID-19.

The CDR3 reads CASSPPISTGAQPQHF. The DNA of the CDR3 is TGTGCCAGCAGTCCCCCCATTTCGACAGGCGCTCAGCCCCAGCATTTT. The chain couples TRBV6-6 to TRBJ1-5; D is possibly TRBD1 (6 bases). V shed 5 bases and J shed 6 bases, with 20 bases lying between them. CDR3 length: 16 residues. Germline assignment: CDR1 MNHNY and CDR2 SVGAGI (reference sequence).

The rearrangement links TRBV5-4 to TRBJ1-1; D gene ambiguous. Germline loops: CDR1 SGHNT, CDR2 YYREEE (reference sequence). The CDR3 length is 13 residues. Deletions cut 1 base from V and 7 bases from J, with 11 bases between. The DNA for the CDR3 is TGTGCCAGCAGCTTGCAACCTCCGGGTGAAGCTTTCTTT. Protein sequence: CASSLQPPGEAFF.

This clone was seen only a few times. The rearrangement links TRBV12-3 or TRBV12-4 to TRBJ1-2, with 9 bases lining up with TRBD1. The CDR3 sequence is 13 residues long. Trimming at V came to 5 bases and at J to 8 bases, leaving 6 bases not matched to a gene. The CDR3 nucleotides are TGTGCCAGCAGTCAAACAGGGGGCAGAGGCTACACCTTC. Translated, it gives CASSQTGGRGYTF.

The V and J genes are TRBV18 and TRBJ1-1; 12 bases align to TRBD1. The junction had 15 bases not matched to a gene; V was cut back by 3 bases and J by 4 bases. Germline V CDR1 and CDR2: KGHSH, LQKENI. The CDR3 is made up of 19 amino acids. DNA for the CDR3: TGTGCCAGCTCACCTCAGAAAGGTGCGGGACAGGGGGCGATCACTGAAGCTTTCTTT. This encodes CASSPQKGAGQGAITEAFF.